Shown below are 14 T cell receptor beta chains from a single sample sequenced in a study of T cell responses to AZD1222 COVID-19 vaccine. Profiled with immunoSEQ multiplex PCR; TCRdb holds only in-frame clones, not every one. Altogether about 120,000 clones are present, 85% to 95% being singletons, with the ten largest covering 5%. The starting material was peripheral blood, obtained 28 days after the second AZD1222 dose. All receptors come from an adult who received the AZD1222 COVID-19 vaccine.

The chain is built from TRBV5-5 and TRBJ1-1; TRBD1 is a possible D gene (5 bases). This CDR3 has 17 amino acids. The germline CDR1 and CDR2 sequences are SGHKS and YYEKEE (reference sequence). With 1 base removed from V and 2 bases from J, the gap between germline ends came to 18 bases. The CDR3 DNA is TGTGCCAGCAGCTTGTTTGGGGCCGATTTTTTAAACACTGAAGCTTTCTTT. Translating it yields CASSLFGADFLNTEAFF.

In this sample, this clone turned up a few times. This chain joins TRBV29-1 and TRBJ1-3, with 8 bases that match TRBD1. The V gene's germline CDR1 is SQVTM and CDR2 ANQGSEA. V lost 7 bases, J lost 8 bases, and 16 bases stayed unmatched. This CDR3 has 15 residues. Here the CDR3 reads CSAQLIRTGSYTIYF. The CDR3 nucleotides read TGCAGCGCCCAACTGATCCGGACAGGGAGCTACACCATATATTTT.

By its share, this clone is large. The V and J genes are TRBV19 and TRBJ1-2; 8 nucleotides align to TRBD1. Germline CDR1 is LNHDA and CDR2 is SQIVND (reference sequence). The ends lost 3 bases at V and 7 bases at J; junction bases unmatched: 7. The CDR3 extends over 14 amino acids. The CDR3 nucleotides are TGTGCCAGTAGTATCCCAGGGACAGGAGTTGGCTACACCTTC. Translating gives CASSIPGTGVGYTF.

In this sample, this clone turned up once. The chain joins TRBV6-2 or TRBV6-3 to TRBJ2-7, with TRBD2 as a possible D gene (5 bases). Germline V CDR1 and CDR2: MNHEY, SVGEGT. The CDR3 is 14 residues long. With 1 base removed from V and 1 base from J, the gap between germline ends came to 8 bases. CDR3 nucleotides: TGTGCCAGCAGTTACTTGAGGGCTTCCTACGAGCAGTACTTC. This translates into CASSYLRASYEQYF.

This chain links TRBV29-1 with TRBJ2-5, with 7 nucleotides matching TRBD1. The CDR3 runs to 15 residues. V shed 4 bases, J shed 1 base, and the junction held 9 bases outside the gene matches. CDR1 SQVTM and CDR2 ANQGSEA come from the germline V gene. The CDR3 protein is CSVVGTESSQETQYF. CDR3 DNA sequence: TGCAGCGTTGTGGGGACAGAATCTTCCCAAGAGACCCAGTACTTC.

The chain is built from TRBV27 and TRBJ1-6; a possible D gene is TRBD1 (5 bases). V gave up 10 bases and J gave up 6 bases, with 13 bases separating them. This CDR3 contains 13 residues. The germline CDR1 and CDR2 sequences are MNHEY and SMNVEV (reference sequence). CDR3 in amino acids: CATRAAGNSPLHF. The CDR3 DNA is TGTGCCACCAGGGCAGCGGGTAATTCACCCCTCCACTTT.

In DNA, the CDR3 is TGTGCCAGCAGAAAGTCTAGCGGGGCCGGGGAGCTGTTTTTT. Amino acids: CASRKSSGAGELFF. J is TRBJ2-2 and V is TRBV7-2; TRBD2 aligns across 9 bases. From germline, CDR1 is SGHTA and CDR2 FQGNSA. V shed 6 bases and J 6 bases; nucleotides not matched to a gene: 5. The CDR3 consists of 14 residues.

This clone was observed once. The rearrangement links TRBV5-6 to TRBJ2-1, with unresolved D. Deletions cut 1 base from V and 2 bases from J, with 19 bases between. CDR1 is SGHDT and CDR2 is YYEEEE in the germline V gene. This CDR3 spans 18 amino acids. Written as DNA, the CDR3 is TGTGCCAGCAGCTTGTGGCTCCATCAAATCGGCCCCTACAATGAGCAGTTCTTC. Translated, it gives CASSLWLHQIGPYNEQFF. Variable domain in full (rest from reference TRBV5-6 and TRBJ2-1): DAGVTQSPTHLIKTRGQQVTLRCSPKSGHDTVSWYQQALGQGPQFIFQYYEEEERQRGNFPDRFSGHQFPNYSSELNVNALLLGDSALYLCASSLWLHQIGPYNEQFFGPGTRLTVL.

V and J are TRBV10-3 and TRBJ2-5, with D perhaps matching TRBD1 or TRBD2 (5 bases each). V lost 2 bases and J 4 bases, leaving 14 bases between the germline ends. The germline CDR1 and CDR2 sequences are ENHRY and SYGVKD. The CDR3 is 15 amino acids. DNA for the CDR3: TGTGCCATCAGTGAGGATCTCGTTGGGGGAGAGACCCAGTACTTC. This gives the protein CAISEDLVGGETQYF.

The V gene is TRBV7-2, the J gene TRBJ1-5; 10 bases are a match to TRBD1. V was pared by 4 bases and J by 5 bases, with 5 bases of the junction left unmatched. The CDR3 covers 15 residues. In germline, CDR1 is SGHTA, CDR2 FQGNSA. CDR3 residues: CASSSGQGSYQPQHF. DNA for the CDR3: TGTGCCAGCAGCTCGGGACAGGGGTCTTATCAGCCCCAGCATTTT.

V is TRBV6-5 and J is TRBJ1-6, with D uncertain. This CDR3 region has 13 residues. Germline CDR1 is MNHEY and CDR2 is SVGAGI. Between the trimmed V and J ends, which lost 6 bases and 8 bases, there was a span of 11 bases. CDR3 nucleotides: TGTGCCAGCAGGGCCCACCTCGATTCACCCCTCCACTTT. Protein sequence: CASRAHLDSPLHF.

The chain recombines TRBV4-3 with TRBJ2-3, with 9 nucleotides matching TRBD2. Per germline, CDR1 LGHNA and CDR2 YSLEER. The V gene end was trimmed by 2 bases and the J gene end by 4 bases; junction bases not matched to a gene: 4. The CDR3 runs to 15 residues. The CDR3 region has the DNA TGCGCCAGCAGCCAACGCGGGGGGGGCTCAGATACGCAGTATTTT. Residues: CASSQRGGGSDTQYF.

J is TRBJ2-1 and V is TRBV7-2; 7 bases line up with TRBD2. Germline CDR1 SGHTA, CDR2 FQGNSA. The CDR3 length is 15 residues. V shed 2 bases and J 5 bases; nucleotides not matched to a gene: 6. As DNA, the CDR3 is TGTGCCAGCAGCTTAAGGCTAGCGGACCACAATGAGCAGTTCTTC. Encoded protein: CASSLRLADHNEQFF.

The J gene is TRBJ2-1, the V gene TRBV2; D call uncertain. The germline V gene has CDR1 SNHLY and CDR2 FYNNEI. This CDR3 is built from 14 residues. V lost 4 bases and J lost 4, with 11 bases in between. The CDR3 sequence is CASSVRPRYNEQFF. CDR3 nucleotide sequence: TGTGCCAGCAGTGTGAGGCCCCGATACAATGAGCAGTTCTTC.